Listed below are T cell receptor beta chains from one sample, sequenced in a study of technical replicates of blood from several donors. Measured with immunoSEQ multiplex PCR; TCRdb has only the in-frame clones, and not every one. The sample records more than 80,000 clones, around 95% being singletons. The sequencing sample was made of T cells isolated from PBMCs. The receptors here all came from a human donor in good health. CDR3s include the opening cysteine and the closing phenylalanine or tryptophan. The D gene is left open where the match is weak. A row's size may be missing; if present it is once, few, many or a size class.

abundance,j_gene,v_gene,d_gene,CDR3nt,CDR3aa
-,TRBJ1-1,TRBV7-9,TRBD1,TGTGCCAGCAGCCCGGATGGGACAGTGAACACTGAAGCTTTCTTT,CASSPDGTVNTEAFF
-,TRBJ2-5,TRBV19,TRBD2,TGTGCCAGTAGTCTTCAAGCGGGACTACAAGAGACCCAGTACTTC,CASSLQAGLQETQYF
-,TRBJ1-1,TRBV4-3,-,TGCGCCAGCAGCCGAACACCCAACACTGAAGCTTTCTTT,CASSRTPNTEAFF
-,TRBJ2-1,TRBV7-2,-,TGTGCCAGCAGCTTAGGGACTACGGCAGCGGAGCAGTTCTTC,CASSLGTTAAEQFF
-,TRBJ1-2,TRBV7-9,TRBD1,TGTGCCAGCAGCGATTTGGACAGGCTGTCGAGTGGCTACACCTTC,CASSDLDRLSSGYTF
-,TRBJ1-1,TRBV18,-,TGTGCCAGCTCACCCCCGGCGGGGGGCCTTACCGGGGACACTGAAGCTTTCTTT,CASSPPAGGLTGDTEAFF
-,TRBJ2-7,TRBV6-5,TRBD2,TGTGCCAGCAGTACGCCCGGGGGGGGCTCCTACGAGCAGTACTTC,CASSTPGGGSYEQYF
-,TRBJ2-2,TRBV19,-,TGTGCCAGTGGAAGACAGTACTCCGGGGAGCTGTTTTTT,CASGRQYSGELFF
-,TRBJ1-2,TRBV6-6,-,TGTGCCAGCAACGCGGGGGCCGACTATGGCTACACCTTC,CASNAGADYGYTF
-,TRBJ2-7,TRBV13,-,TGTGCCAGCAGCCCCGGATCCTGGGGGCTGCGTTACGAGCAGTACTTC,CASSPGSWGLRYEQYF
-,TRBJ1-1,TRBV11-2,-,TGTGCCAGCAGCTTTGTGGCCAGTTCGAACACTGAAGCTTTCTTT,CASSFVASSNTEAFF
-,TRBJ2-7,TRBV6-5,-,TGTGCCAGCAGTGGTTGGGACACCGAGCAGTACTTC,CASSGWDTEQYF
-,TRBJ2-5,TRBV11-2,-,TGTGCCAGCACCTGGACATCCTACTGGCAAGAGACCCAGTACTTC,CASTWTSYWQETQYF
-,TRBJ1-1,TRBV7-9,-,TGTGCCAGCAGCTTATTTTCCGGGATTGATACTGAAGCTTTCTTT,CASSLFSGIDTEAFF
-,TRBJ2-7,TRBV7-8,TRBD1,TGTGCCAGCAGCCCGGACAGGTGGCAGAATCTAAACGAGCAGTACTTC,CASSPDRWQNLNEQYF
-,TRBJ2-2,TRBV10-3,TRBD2,TGTGCCATCAGTTACGGACTAGCGAACACCGGGGAGCTGTTTTTT,CAISYGLANTGELFF
-,TRBJ2-5,TRBV5-5,-,TGTGCCAGCAGCTTGACCGGTTTTCAAGAGACCCAGTACTTC,CASSLTGFQETQYF
-,TRBJ2-7,TRBV30,-,TGTGCCTTGGAGCCCCTTCAGCGGGTACCCTACGAGCAGTACTTC,CALEPLQRVPYEQYF
-,TRBJ1-2,TRBV4-3,TRBD1,TGCGCCAGCAGCCAAGACGGACTCCGGGACAGCTTATATGGCTACACCTTC,CASSQDGLRDSLYGYTF
-,TRBJ2-7,TRBV2,-,TGTGCCAGTAGGGGGTTGTCCTACGAGCAGTACTTC,CASRGLSYEQYF
-,TRBJ1-5,TRBV5-5,TRBD1,TGTGCCAGCAGCTTGGCCGGGTCCCAGGGGGCGCGACAGCCCCAGCATTTT,CASSLAGSQGARQPQHF
-,TRBJ2-1,TRBV19,-,TGTGCCAGTAGTATTCAGGGGCGAAATGAGCAGTTCTTC,CASSIQGRNEQFF
once,TRBJ1-3,TRBV10-1,-,TGCGCCAGCAGTGAACTCCCTGGAAACACCATATATTTT,CASSELPGNTIYF
once,TRBJ1-5,TRBV30,-,TGTGCCTGGGGAGGCAATCAGCCCCAGCATTTT,CAWGGNQPQHF
-,TRBJ2-7,TRBV7-6,TRBD1,TGTGCCACGATACCGACAGGGGGGGCCTACGAGCAGTACTTC,CATIPTGGAYEQYF
-,TRBJ2-1,TRBV7-9,-,TGTGCCAGCAGCTTAGCTCCGGGAGAGAGTAATAATGAGCAGTTCTTC,CASSLAPGESNNEQFF
-,TRBJ1-3,TRBV7-3,TRBD1,TGTGCCAGCAGCTTAATAGGGGGCTCCTCGGGAAACACCATATATTTT,CASSLIGGSSGNTIYF